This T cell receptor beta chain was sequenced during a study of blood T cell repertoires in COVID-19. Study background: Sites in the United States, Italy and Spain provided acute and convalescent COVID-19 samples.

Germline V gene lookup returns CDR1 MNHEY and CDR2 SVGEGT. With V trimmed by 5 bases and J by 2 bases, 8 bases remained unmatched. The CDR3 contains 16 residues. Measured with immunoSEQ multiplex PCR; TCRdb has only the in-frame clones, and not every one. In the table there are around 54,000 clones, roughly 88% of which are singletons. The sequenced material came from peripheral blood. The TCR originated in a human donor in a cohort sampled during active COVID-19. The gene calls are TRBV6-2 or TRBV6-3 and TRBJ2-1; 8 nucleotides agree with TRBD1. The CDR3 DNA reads TGTGCCAGCAGTGCAATCGGACAGGGCACCTACAATGAGCAGTTCTTC. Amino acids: CASSAIGQGTYNEQFF.